This is a list of T cell receptor beta chains from one sample in a study of blood T cell repertoires in COVID-19. Profiling relied on immunoSEQ multiplex PCR, and the TCRdb table lists in-frame clones only, not all of them. This table holds 150,000 or so clones, about 85% found once. The source material was peripheral blood. The receptors were gathered from a woman in her seventies with acute or convalescent COVID-19. Each CDR3 is given with its conserved first and last residue. The D gene is left open where the match is weak. Rows may omit the clone size; those that give it use once, few, many or a size class.

size	D	J	V	CDR3	DNA
.	TRBD2	TRBJ2-5	TRBV5-5	CASSSGTSGGQETQYF	TGTGCCAGCAGCTCAGGGACTAGCGGGGGCCAAGAGACCCAGTACTTC
once	.	TRBJ1-2	TRBV28	CASSQRESRGYGYTF	TGTGCCAGCAGCCAACGGGAAAGCAGGGGCTATGGCTACACCTTC
.	.	TRBJ1-1	TRBV6-2/TRBV6-3	CASSYPPYEAFF	TGTGCCAGCAGTTATCCCCCCTATGAAGCTTTCTTT
.	.	TRBJ2-5	TRBV18	CASSPNQETQYF	TGTGCCAGCTCACCTAATCAAGAGACCCAGTACTTC
once	.	TRBJ1-1	TRBV5-4	CASSSRVNTEAFF	TGTGCCAGCAGCTCCAGGGTTAACACTGAAGCTTTCTTT
.	.	TRBJ2-1	TRBV10-3	CAISATGGYEQFF	TGTGCCATCAGTGCGACAGGTGGCTATGAGCAGTTCTTC
.	.	TRBJ1-2	TRBV5-6	CASSLEQRNYGYTF	TGTGCCAGCAGCTTGGAGCAGCGAAACTATGGCTACACCTTC
.	.	TRBJ2-5	TRBV7-2	CASSLAGQGETQYF	TGTGCCAGCAGCTTAGCTGGTCAGGGGGAGACCCAGTACTTC
.	.	TRBJ2-7	TRBV4-3	CASSQETASYEQYF	TGCGCCAGCAGCCAAGAGACAGCCTCCTACGAGCAGTACTTC
few	TRBD1	TRBJ1-6	TRBV5-8	CASRSADRGFNSPLHF	TGTGCCAGCAGGTCGGCGGACAGGGGATTTAATTCACCCCTCCACTTT
.	TRBD1	TRBJ1-2	TRBV11-2	CASSLAADRAIGYTF	TGTGCCAGCAGCTTGGCCGCGGACAGGGCGATTGGCTACACCTTC
.	TRBD1	TRBJ2-7	TRBV6-5	CASSYTDRAYEQYF	TGTGCCAGCAGTTACACGGACAGGGCCTACGAGCAGTACTTC
.	.	TRBJ2-2	TRBV12-3/TRBV12-4	CASSLQEAGELFF	TGTGCCAGCAGTTTACAGGAGGCCGGGGAGCTGTTTTTT
.	.	TRBJ1-3	TRBV7-9	CASSLQGGNTIYF	TGTGCCAGCAGCTTACAGGGCGGAAACACCATATATTTT
.	TRBD1	TRBJ2-5	TRBV13	CASSFDREETQYF	TGTGCCAGCAGCTTCGACAGGGAAGAGACCCAGTACTTC
.	.	TRBJ1-1	TRBV7-2	CASSRQGNTEAFF	TGTGCCAGCAGTCGCCAGGGGAACACTGAAGCTTTCTTT
.	TRBD1	TRBJ1-5	TRBV2	CACRDRGSLASNQPQHF	TGTGCCTGCCGAGACAGGGGGAGTTTAGCAAGCAATCAGCCCCAGCATTTT
.	TRBD2	TRBJ2-1	TRBV3-1/TRBV3-2	CASSLKGWRGAYNEQFF	TGTGCCAGCAGCCTTAAGGGCTGGCGGGGGGCCTACAATGAGCAGTTCTTC
.	.	TRBJ1-5	TRBV25-1	CASSGVGDQPQHF	TGTGCCAGCAGTGGGGTAGGGGATCAGCCCCAGCATTTT
.	.	TRBJ1-5	TRBV3-1/TRBV3-2	CASSQTNQPQHF	TGTGCCAGCAGCCAGACAAACCAGCCCCAGCATTTT
.	TRBD1	TRBJ2-5	TRBV7-2	CASSFNRGETQYF	TGTGCCAGCAGCTTTAACAGGGGGGAGACCCAGTACTTC
.	.	TRBJ1-4	TRBV28	CASSLAGMTNEKLFF	TGTGCCAGCAGTTTAGCAGGGATGACTAATGAAAAACTGTTTTTT
.	.	TRBJ2-5	TRBV5-1	CASSLVAVQETQYF	TGCGCCAGCAGCTTGGTGGCGGTCCAAGAGACCCAGTACTTC
.	TRBD1	TRBJ2-2	TRBV12-5	CASGSGQGASGELFF	TGTGCTAGTGGTAGCGGACAGGGGGCATCCGGGGAGCTGTTTTTT
.	.	TRBJ1-5	TRBV7-2	CASSLRTPDQPQHF	TGTGCCAGCAGCCTCAGGACTCCCGATCAGCCCCAGCATTTT
few	.	TRBJ1-4	TRBV5-1	CASRSEELNEKLFF	TGCGCCAGCCGAAGCGAGGAGCTTAATGAAAAACTGTTTTTT
.	TRBD1	TRBJ1-2	TRBV7-9	CASSSLGQAVSGYTF	TGTGCCAGCAGCTCACTCGGACAGGCGGTCTCTGGCTACACCTTC
.	.	TRBJ1-1	TRBV6-5	CAAYRAPEAFF	TGTGCCGCATACAGGGCCCCCGAAGCTTTCTTT
.	.	TRBJ1-3	TRBV5-1	CASSLVYAASGNTIYF	TGCGCCAGCAGCCTGGTTTACGCGGCATCCGGAAACACCATATATTTT
.	.	TRBJ1-4	TRBV2	CASSEQGVVTNEKLFF	TGTGCCAGCAGTGAACAAGGGGTGGTAACTAATGAAAAACTGTTTTTT
.	TRBD1	TRBJ1-1	TRBV11-2	CASSQGQRMNTEAFF	TGTGCCAGCAGCCAGGGACAGCGTATGAACACTGAAGCTTTCTTT
.	.	TRBJ2-7	TRBV7-9	CASSPPGFGSYEQYF	TGTGCCAGCAGCCCTCCTGGTTTCGGCTCCTACGAGCAGTACTTC
.	.	TRBJ1-1	TRBV7-8	CASSLDEFNTEAFF	TGTGCCAGCAGCTTAGACGAGTTTAACACTGAAGCTTTCTTT
.	.	TRBJ2-2	TRBV19	CASSTAVNTGELFF	TGTGCCAGTAGTACGGCGGTGAACACCGGGGAGCTGTTTTTT
.	.	TRBJ2-3	TRBV7-2	CASSLGGLVLVTDTQYF	TGTGCCAGCAGCTTAGGGGGCCTAGTCCTCGTCACAGATACGCAGTATTTT
.	TRBD1	TRBJ1-6	TRBV18	CASSRDRHNSPLHF	TGTGCCAGCTCACGGGACAGACATAATTCACCCCTCCACTTT
.	TRBD1	TRBJ2-5	TRBV7-9	CASSRTGGKETQYF	TGTGCCAGCAGCCGGACAGGGGGCAAAGAGACCCAGTACTTC
few	.	TRBJ1-4	TRBV28	CASSPRRQGTNEKLFF	TGTGCCAGCAGTCCCCGGCGGCAGGGGACTAATGAAAAACTGTTTTTT
.	TRBD2	TRBJ2-1	TRBV6-5	CASAYGGGVMYEQFF	TGTGCCTCGGCCTACGGCGGGGGGGTTATGTATGAGCAGTTCTTC
.	TRBD1	TRBJ2-7	TRBV18	CASSPNRGRDEQYF	TGTGCCAGCTCACCAAACAGGGGGCGCGACGAGCAGTACTTC
.	.	TRBJ1-1	TRBV7-3	CASSLNGRGGNTEAFF	TGTGCCAGCAGCTTAAACGGGAGGGGTGGAAACACTGAAGCTTTCTTT
.	TRBD2	TRBJ2-3	TRBV3-1/TRBV3-2	CASSRTSGGASDTQYF	TGTGCCAGCAGCCGGACTAGCGGGGGGGCCTCAGATACGCAGTATTTT
.	TRBD1	TRBJ2-1	TRBV5-1	CASSHTGGANYNEQFF	TGCGCCAGCAGCCACACAGGGGGCGCGAACTACAATGAGCAGTTCTTC
.	.	TRBJ2-2	TRBV5-4	CASSGGASSTGELFF	TGTGCCAGCAGCGGGGGGGCTTCTTCCACCGGGGAGCTGTTTTTT
.	TRBD1	TRBJ2-2	TRBV27	CASSLQGAGTGELFF	TGTGCCAGCAGTTTACAGGGGGCAGGGACCGGGGAGCTGTTTTTT
few	.	TRBJ2-5	TRBV2	CASSEGTGTIKYF	TGTGCCAGCAGTGAAGGGACAGGGACTATCAAGTACTTC
once	TRBD1	TRBJ2-5	TRBV15	CATSRDPGGQETQYF	TGTGCCACCAGCAGAGATCCAGGGGGCCAAGAGACCCAGTACTTC
.	.	TRBJ2-2	TRBV6-6	CASSLSTNTGELFF	TGTGCCAGCAGCCTTTCTACGAACACCGGGGAGCTGTTTTTT
.	.	TRBJ1-1	TRBV3-1/TRBV3-2	CASSLGEGVMNTEAFF	TGTGCCAGCAGCTTAGGGGAGGGGGTCATGAACACTGAAGCTTTCTTT
.	.	TRBJ1-5	TRBV6-1	CASSESGDHQPQHF	TGTGCCAGCAGTGAATCAGGGGACCATCAGCCTCAGCATTTT
.	.	TRBJ1-2	TRBV4-2	CASSGRTANYGYTF	TGTGCCAGCAGCGGAAGGACAGCTAACTATGGCTACACCTTC
.	.	TRBJ1-1	TRBV19	CASSFFSGPRNTEAFF	TGTGCCAGTTCGTTTTTTTCAGGCCCCCGGAACACTGAAGCTTTCTTT
.	TRBD2	TRBJ2-5	TRBV18	CASSPASGGWETQYF	TGTGCCAGCTCACCGGCTAGCGGGGGTTGGGAGACCCAGTACTTC